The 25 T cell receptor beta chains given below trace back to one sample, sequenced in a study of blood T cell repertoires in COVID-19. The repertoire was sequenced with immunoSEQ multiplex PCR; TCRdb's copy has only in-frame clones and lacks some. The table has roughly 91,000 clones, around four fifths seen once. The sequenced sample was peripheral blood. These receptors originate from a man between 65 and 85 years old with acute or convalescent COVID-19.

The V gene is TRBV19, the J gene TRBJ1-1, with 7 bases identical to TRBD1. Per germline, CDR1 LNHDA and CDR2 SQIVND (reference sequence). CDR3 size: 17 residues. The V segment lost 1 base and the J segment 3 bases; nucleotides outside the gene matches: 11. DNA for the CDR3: TGTGCCAGTAGTATAGGGCGGAGGGGGCGCTTGGACACTGAAGCTTTCTTT. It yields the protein CASSIGRRGRLDTEAFF.

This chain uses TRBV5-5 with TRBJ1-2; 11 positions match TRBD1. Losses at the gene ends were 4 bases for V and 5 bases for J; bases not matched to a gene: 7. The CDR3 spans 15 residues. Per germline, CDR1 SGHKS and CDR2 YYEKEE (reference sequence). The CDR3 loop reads CASSPSGTGGYGYTF. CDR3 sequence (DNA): TGTGCCAGCAGCCCCTCCGGGACAGGGGGATATGGCTACACCTTC.

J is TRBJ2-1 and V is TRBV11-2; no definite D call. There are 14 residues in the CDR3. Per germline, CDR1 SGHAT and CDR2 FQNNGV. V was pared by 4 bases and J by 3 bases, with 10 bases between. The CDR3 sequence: CASSSPTGYNEQFF. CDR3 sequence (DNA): TGTGCCAGCAGCTCCCCGACGGGCTACAATGAGCAGTTCTTC.

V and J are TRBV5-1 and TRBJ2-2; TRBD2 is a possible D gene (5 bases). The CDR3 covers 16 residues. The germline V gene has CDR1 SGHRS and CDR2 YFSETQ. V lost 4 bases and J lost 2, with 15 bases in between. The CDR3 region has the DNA TGCGCCAGCAGCGTCATCGGGGTGTCTAACACCGGGGAGCTGTTTTTT. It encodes CASSVIGVSNTGELFF.

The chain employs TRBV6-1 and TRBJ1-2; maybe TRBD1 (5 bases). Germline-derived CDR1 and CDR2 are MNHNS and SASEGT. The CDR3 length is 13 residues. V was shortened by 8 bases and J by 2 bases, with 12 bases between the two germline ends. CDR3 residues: CASDGGGNYGYTF. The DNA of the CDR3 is TGTGCCAGCGACGGTGGGGGGAACTATGGCTACACCTTC.

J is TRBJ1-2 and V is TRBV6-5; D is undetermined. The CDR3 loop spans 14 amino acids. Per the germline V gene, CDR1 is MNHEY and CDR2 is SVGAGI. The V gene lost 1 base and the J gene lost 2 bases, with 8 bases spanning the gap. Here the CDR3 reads CASSYWPGNYGYTF. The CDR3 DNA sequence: TGTGCCAGCAGTTACTGGCCGGGGAACTATGGCTACACCTTC.

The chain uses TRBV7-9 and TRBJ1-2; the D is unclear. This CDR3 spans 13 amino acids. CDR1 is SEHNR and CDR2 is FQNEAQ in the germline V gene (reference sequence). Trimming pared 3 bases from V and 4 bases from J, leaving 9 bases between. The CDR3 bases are TGTGCCAGCAGCTTGGAGAGTTTCTATGGCTACACCTTC. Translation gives CASSLESFYGYTF.

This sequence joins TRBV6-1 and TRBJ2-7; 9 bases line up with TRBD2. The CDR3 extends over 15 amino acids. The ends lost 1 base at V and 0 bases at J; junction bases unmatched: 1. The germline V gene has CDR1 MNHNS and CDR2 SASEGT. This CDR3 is CASSEEAGGSYEQYF. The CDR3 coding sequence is TGTGCCAGCAGTGAAGAAGCGGGGGGCTCCTACGAGCAGTACTTC.

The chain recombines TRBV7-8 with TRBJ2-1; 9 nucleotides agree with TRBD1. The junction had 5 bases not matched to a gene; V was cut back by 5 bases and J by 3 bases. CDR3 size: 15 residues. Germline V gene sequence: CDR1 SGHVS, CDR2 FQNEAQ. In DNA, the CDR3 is TGTGCCAGCAGCGCGCGACAGGGGGTCTACAATGAGCAGTTCTTC. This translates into CASSARQGVYNEQFF.

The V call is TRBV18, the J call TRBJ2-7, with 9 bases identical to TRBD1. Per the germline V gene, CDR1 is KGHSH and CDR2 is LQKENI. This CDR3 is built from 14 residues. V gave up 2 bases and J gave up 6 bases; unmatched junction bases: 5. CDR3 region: CASSPRTGVGEQYF. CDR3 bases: TGTGCCAGCTCACCAAGGACAGGGGTGGGCGAGCAGTACTTC.

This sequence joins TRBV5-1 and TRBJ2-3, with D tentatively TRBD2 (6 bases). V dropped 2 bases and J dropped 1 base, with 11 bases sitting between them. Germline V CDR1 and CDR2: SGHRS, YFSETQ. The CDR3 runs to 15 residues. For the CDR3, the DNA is TGCGCCAGCAGCTTTGTGGGACTGGGCACAGATACGCAGTATTTT. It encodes CASSFVGLGTDTQYF.

As DNA, the CDR3 is TGTGCCAGCAGCTTAGATTCGGGCAGGGGTTCAACCGGGGAGCTGTTTTTT. Translated: CASSLDSGRGSTGELFF. The J gene is TRBJ2-2, the V gene TRBV11-3; tentative D call: TRBD1 (6 bases). V shed 0 bases and J shed 5 bases, with 16 bases lying between them. Per germline, CDR1 SGHNT and CDR2 YENEEA. CDR3 length: 17 residues.

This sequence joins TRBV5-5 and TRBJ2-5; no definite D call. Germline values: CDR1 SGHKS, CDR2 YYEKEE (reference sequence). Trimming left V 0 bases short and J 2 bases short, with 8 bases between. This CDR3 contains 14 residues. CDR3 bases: TGTGCCAGCAGCTTGGCCCCAGGTCAAGAGACCCAGTACTTC. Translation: CASSLAPGQETQYF.

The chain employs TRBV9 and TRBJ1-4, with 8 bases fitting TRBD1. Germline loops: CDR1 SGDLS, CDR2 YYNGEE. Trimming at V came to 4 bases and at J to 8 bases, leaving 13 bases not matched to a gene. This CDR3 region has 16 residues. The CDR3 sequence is CASSLEERTGYEKLFF. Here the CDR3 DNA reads TGTGCCAGCAGCCTGGAGGAGAGGACAGGGTACGAAAAACTGTTTTTT. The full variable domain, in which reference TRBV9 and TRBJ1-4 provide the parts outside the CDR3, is DSGVTQTPKHLITATGQRVTLRCSPRSGDLSVYWYQQSLDQGLQFLIQYYNGEERAKGNILERFSAQQFPDLHSELNLSSLELGDSALYFCASSLEERTGYEKLFFGSGTQLSVL.

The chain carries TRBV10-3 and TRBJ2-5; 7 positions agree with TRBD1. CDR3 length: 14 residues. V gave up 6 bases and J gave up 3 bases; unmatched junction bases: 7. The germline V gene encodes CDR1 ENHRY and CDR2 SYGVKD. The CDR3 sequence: CAIRPGQTKETQYF. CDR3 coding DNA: TGTGCCATCAGGCCGGGACAGACGAAAGAGACCCAGTACTTC.

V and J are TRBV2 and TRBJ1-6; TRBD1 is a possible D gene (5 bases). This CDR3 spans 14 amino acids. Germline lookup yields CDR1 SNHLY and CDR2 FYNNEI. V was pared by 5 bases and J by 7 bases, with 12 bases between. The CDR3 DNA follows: TGTGCCAGCAGTCCCAGGGTGAAGAATTCACCCCTCCACTTT. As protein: CASSPRVKNSPLHF.

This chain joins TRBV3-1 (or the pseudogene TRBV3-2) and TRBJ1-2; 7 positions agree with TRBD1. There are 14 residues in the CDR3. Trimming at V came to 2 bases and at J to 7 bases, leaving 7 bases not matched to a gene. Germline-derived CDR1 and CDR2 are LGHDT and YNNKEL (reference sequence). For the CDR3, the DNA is TGTGCCAGCAGCCAAAGCACACAGGGGTCTGGCTACACCTTC. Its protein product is CASSQSTQGSGYTF.

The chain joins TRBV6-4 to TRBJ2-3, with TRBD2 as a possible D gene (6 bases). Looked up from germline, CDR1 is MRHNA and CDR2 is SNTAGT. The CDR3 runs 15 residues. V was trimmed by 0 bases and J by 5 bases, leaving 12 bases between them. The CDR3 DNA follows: TGTGCCAGCAGTGACTCTGGGGGGACTGGAGATACGCAGTATTTT. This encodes CASSDSGGTGDTQYF.

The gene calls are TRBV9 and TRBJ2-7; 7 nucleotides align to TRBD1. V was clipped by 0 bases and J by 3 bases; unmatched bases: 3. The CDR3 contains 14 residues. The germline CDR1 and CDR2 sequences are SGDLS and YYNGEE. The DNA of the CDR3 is TGTGCCAGCAGCGTAGCCCAGGGGGACTACGAGCAGTACTTC. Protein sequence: CASSVAQGDYEQYF.

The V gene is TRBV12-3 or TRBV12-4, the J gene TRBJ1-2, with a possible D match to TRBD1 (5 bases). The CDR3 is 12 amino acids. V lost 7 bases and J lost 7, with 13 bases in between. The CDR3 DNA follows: TGTGCCAGCAAGCACAGGATGGGTGGCTACACCTTC. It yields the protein CASKHRMGGYTF.

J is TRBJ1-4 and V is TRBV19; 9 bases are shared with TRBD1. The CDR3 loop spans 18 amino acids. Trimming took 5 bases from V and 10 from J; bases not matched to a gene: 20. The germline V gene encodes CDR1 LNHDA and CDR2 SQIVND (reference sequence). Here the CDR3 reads CASSAGQGRRVRSGKLFF. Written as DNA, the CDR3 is TGTGCCAGTAGTGCCGGACAGGGGAGAAGGGTTCGGTCGGGAAAACTGTTTTTT.

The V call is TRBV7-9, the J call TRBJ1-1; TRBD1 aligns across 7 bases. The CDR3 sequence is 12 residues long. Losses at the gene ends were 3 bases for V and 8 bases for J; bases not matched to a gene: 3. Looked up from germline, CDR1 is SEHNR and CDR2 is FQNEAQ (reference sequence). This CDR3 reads CASSFEDREAFF. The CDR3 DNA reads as TGTGCCAGCAGCTTTGAGGACAGGGAAGCTTTCTTT.

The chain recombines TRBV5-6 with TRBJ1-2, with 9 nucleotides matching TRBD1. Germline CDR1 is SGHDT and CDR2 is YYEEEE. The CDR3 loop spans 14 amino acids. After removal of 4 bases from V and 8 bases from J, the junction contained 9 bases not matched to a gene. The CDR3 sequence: CASSRQGESGGYTF. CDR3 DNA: TGTGCCAGCAGCCGACAGGGGGAGTCCGGGGGCTACACCTTC.

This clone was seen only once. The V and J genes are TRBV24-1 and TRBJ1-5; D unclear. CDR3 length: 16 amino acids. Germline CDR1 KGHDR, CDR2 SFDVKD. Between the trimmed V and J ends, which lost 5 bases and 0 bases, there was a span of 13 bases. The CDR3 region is CATSGPGSHSNQPQHF. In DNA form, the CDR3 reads TGTGCCACCAGTGGGCCGGGGAGTCATAGCAATCAGCCCCAGCATTTT.

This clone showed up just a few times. CDR3 nucleotide sequence: TGCGCCACTGGGATGGGCAGGGTTCTTTCTGGAAACACCATATATTTT. Translating gives CATGMGRVLSGNTIYF. The chain is built from TRBV23-1 and TRBJ1-3, with a tentative D call TRBD1 (5 bases). TRBV23-1 is an open reading frame whose function is uncertain. V was pared by 10 bases and J by 1 base, with 20 bases between. This CDR3 is built from 16 residues.